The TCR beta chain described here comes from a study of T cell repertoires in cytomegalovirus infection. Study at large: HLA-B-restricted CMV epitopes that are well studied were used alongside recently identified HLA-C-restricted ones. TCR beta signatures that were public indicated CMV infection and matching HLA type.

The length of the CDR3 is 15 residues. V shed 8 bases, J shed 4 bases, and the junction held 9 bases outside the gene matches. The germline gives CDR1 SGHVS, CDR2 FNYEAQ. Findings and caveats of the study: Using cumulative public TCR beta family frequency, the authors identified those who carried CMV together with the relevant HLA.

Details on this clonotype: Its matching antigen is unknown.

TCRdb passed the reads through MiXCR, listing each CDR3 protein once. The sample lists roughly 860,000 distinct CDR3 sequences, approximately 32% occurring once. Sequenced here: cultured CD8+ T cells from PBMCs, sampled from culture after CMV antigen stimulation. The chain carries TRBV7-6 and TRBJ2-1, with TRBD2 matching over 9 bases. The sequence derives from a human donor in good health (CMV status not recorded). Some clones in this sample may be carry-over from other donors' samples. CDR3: CASGALAGNYNEQFF. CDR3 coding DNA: TGTGCCAGCGGGGCCCTAGCGGGGAATTACAATGAGCAGTTCTTC.